The clone carrying this TCR beta chain has at least ten counts. This sample is drawn from a study of T cell repertoires in cytomegalovirus infection. Study-level background: Carrying CMV and the relevant HLA type showed in public TCR beta signatures.

From the reads, TCRdb called clonotypes with MiXCR, one entry per CDR3 protein. The sample contains fewer than 200,000 distinct CDR3 sequences, roughly 9% of which appear only once. CDR1 is SGHTA, CDR2 FQGNSA, per germline. Trimming pared 2 bases from V and 1 base from J, leaving 13 bases between. This CDR3 is built from 16 residues. The genes are TRBV7-2 and TRBJ2-3, with D possibly being TRBD1 or TRBD2 (6 bases each). The sequence was collected from a human donor in good health (CMV status not recorded). Some clones in this sample may be carry-over from other donors' samples. The material sequenced was PBMCs. CDR3 region: CASSLYTGAGTDTQYF. The DNA of the CDR3 is TGTGCCAGCAGCTTATATACGGGGGCGGGCACAGATACGCAGTATTTT.